The T cell receptor beta chain described here comes from a study of cytomegalovirus exposure and HLA in healthy donors. Assay used: immunoSEQ multiplex PCR; TCRdb lists only in-frame clones, some missing. Of roughly 73,000 clones in the sample, roughly 95% were seen once. The study, taken as a whole, reports: The study put 150 to 200 TCR beta chains on its list as cytomegalovirus-associated. Whilst most TCR sequences proved rare, a subset of public TCRs occurred across many donors. Subsequent analysis of the approximately 120 validation repertoires found a tendency for first-cohort TCR clusters to co-occur.

As regards this clone: No antigen is known for it.

The CDR3 has 15 amino acids. V dropped 0 bases and J dropped 8 bases, with 12 bases sitting between them. From germline, CDR1 is SGDLS and CDR2 YYNGEE. The donors formed part of the approximately 120-subject validation cohort, distinct from the roughly 700-subject first cohort. The sample consisted of PBMCs. The chain has TRBV9 and TRBJ1-6, with a possible D match to TRBD1 (5 bases). The source of this sequence is a man between 18 and 35 years old in good health and CMV-seronegative. The CDR3 nucleotides read TGTGCCAGCAGCGTAGAGGGCAGGGAGGATTCACCCCTCCACTTT. It translates to CASSVEGREDSPLHF.